This T cell receptor beta chain was found in a study of identical twins. The CDR3 is 14 amino acids. Germline lookup yields CDR1 SQVTM and CDR2 ANQGSEA. J gave up 5 bases and V 6 bases, and 9 bases lay outside the gene matches. From the 5' RACE reads, TCRdb called clonotypes with MiXCR, one entry per CDR3 protein. The table has 460,000 or so distinct CDR3 sequences, more than 13% seen once. This sample also belongs to another study, concerning yellow fever vaccine responses in identical twins. From that study: Twins' T cell vaccine responses reportedly looked partly convergent, partly personalized.

The sample comprised CD4+ T cells sorted from blood. The chain carries TRBV29-1 and TRBJ2-5; 10 positions match TRBD2. This sequence was found in a young woman in good health. CDR3: CSVHALAGVETQYF. In DNA, the CDR3 is TGCAGCGTGCACGCCCTAGCGGGAGTGGAGACCCAGTACTTC.